These 9 T cell receptor beta chains share one sample of origin, sequenced in a study of blood T cell repertoires in COVID-19. The method was immunoSEQ multiplex PCR; TCRdb's version includes in-frame clones alone and lacks a portion of them. Of 180,000 or so clones listed, around 78% are singletons. Sequencing was performed on peripheral blood. The receptors originated from a woman aged 80 or over with active or convalescent COVID-19.

This chain uses TRBV3-1 (or the pseudogene TRBV3-2) with TRBJ2-1; a weak D match, TRBD1 (6 bases). Germline V lookup: CDR1 LGHDT, CDR2 YNNKEL (reference sequence). The CDR3 is 16 amino acids. The germline V and J ends were trimmed by 4 bases and 4 bases, with 17 bases remaining between them. This chain's CDR3 is CASSPSLGQGYNEQFF. CDR3 sequence (DNA): TGTGCCAGCAGCCCATCCCTTGGGCAGGGGTACAATGAGCAGTTCTTC.

This chain uses TRBV27 with TRBJ2-7; the D is unclear. Trimming stripped 6 bases from V and 0 bases from J, with 12 bases between. The CDR3 totals 14 residues. CDR1 is MNHEY, CDR2 SMNVEV, per germline (reference sequence). The CDR3 sequence: CASSRPGSSYEQYF. The CDR3 nucleotides are TGTGCCAGCAGCCGTCCAGGCAGCTCCTACGAGCAGTACTTC.

This chain uses TRBV2 with TRBJ2-7; tentative D call: TRBD2 (5 bases). The CDR3 runs to 14 residues. Per germline, CDR1 SNHLY and CDR2 FYNNEI. The V end was cut by 4 bases, the J end by 3 bases, with 13 bases between. In nucleotides, the CDR3 is TGTGCCAGCAGTGCGAGGACTTTTGGCTACGAGCAGTACTTC. It specifies CASSARTFGYEQYF.

The V and J genes are TRBV19 and TRBJ2-2, with a tentative D call TRBD2 (5 bases). The germline V and J ends were trimmed by 9 bases and 0 bases, with 8 bases remaining between them. Per germline, CDR1 LNHDA and CDR2 SQIVND (reference sequence). The CDR3 is 13 residues long. The CDR3 loop reads CASRDANTGELFF. The CDR3 nucleotides are TGTGCCAGCCGGGATGCGAACACCGGGGAGCTGTTTTTT.

This clone was recorded once. The CDR3 region is CASSLQNVAGGTGELFF. The CDR3 DNA reads as TGTGCCAGCAGCTTGCAGAACGTAGCGGGCGGTACCGGGGAGCTGTTTTTT. The J gene is TRBJ2-2, the V gene TRBV5-6; TRBD2 matches 7 bases. Germline CDR1 reads SGHDT; CDR2 reads YYEEEE. The CDR3 consists of 17 residues. V lost 1 base, J lost 5 bases, and 11 bases stayed unmatched.

This chain links TRBV6-6 with TRBJ1-6, with TRBD1 matching 9 bases. The trim removed 6 bases at V and 9 bases at J, leaving 9 bases unmatched. The CDR3 covers 15 residues. Germline CDR1 and CDR2: MNHNY and SVGAGI (reference sequence). Here the CDR3 reads CASRGLQGARSPLHF. Here the CDR3 DNA reads TGTGCCAGCAGGGGGTTACAGGGGGCTCGTTCACCCCTCCACTTT.

In its sample, this clone was seen once. The chain employs TRBV9 and TRBJ2-7; D gene unclear. Trimming took 3 bases from V and 4 from J, leaving 14 bases between them. The CDR3 sequence is 14 residues long. The germline V gene has CDR1 SGDLS and CDR2 YYNGEE. The CDR3 loop reads CASSASVFAYEQYF. The CDR3 DNA is TGTGCCAGCAGCGCCTCGGTCTTTGCGTACGAGCAGTACTTC.

This clone has a handful of counts. The rearrangement uses TRBV19 and TRBJ2-7; 9 nucleotides agree with TRBD1. Germline values: CDR1 LNHDA, CDR2 SQIVND (reference sequence). CDR3 length: 14 amino acids. V gave up 9 bases and J gave up 2 bases; unmatched junction bases: 8. The CDR3 coding sequence is TGTGCCAGCAATTCCGGGACAGGGCCCTACGAGCAGTACTTC. Translation: CASNSGTGPYEQYF.

This clone was seen once. The chain combines TRBV14 with TRBJ2-3; 8 positions match TRBD1. The CDR3 loop spans 14 amino acids. Germline values: CDR1 SGHDN, CDR2 FVKESK. J gave up 6 bases and V 3 bases, and 5 bases lay outside the gene matches. CDR3 amino acids: CASSQARDRDTQYF. For the CDR3, the DNA is TGTGCCAGCAGCCAGGCCAGGGACAGGGATACGCAGTATTTT.